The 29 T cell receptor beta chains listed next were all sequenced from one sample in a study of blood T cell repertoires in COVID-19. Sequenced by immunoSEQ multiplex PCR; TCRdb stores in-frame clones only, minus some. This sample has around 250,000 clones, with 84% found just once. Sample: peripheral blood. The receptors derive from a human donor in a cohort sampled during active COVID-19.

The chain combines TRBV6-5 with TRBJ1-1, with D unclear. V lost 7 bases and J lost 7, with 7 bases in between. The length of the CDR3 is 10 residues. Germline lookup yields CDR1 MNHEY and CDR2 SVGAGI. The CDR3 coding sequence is TGTGCCAGCATGAGGTTTGAAGCTTTCTTT. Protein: CASMRFEAFF.

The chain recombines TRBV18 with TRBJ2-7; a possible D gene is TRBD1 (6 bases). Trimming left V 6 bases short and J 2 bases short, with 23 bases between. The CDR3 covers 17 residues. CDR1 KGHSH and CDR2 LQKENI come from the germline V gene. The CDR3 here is CASSSITTVPGAYEQYF. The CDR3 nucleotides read TGTGCCAGCTCGTCAATTACTACGGTTCCAGGGGCCTACGAGCAGTACTTC.

The CDR3 DNA is TGTGCCAGCAGCTCCGACAGACTAGCGGGGGGGCACGGGGAGCTGTTTTTT. It yields the protein CASSSDRLAGGHGELFF. The rearrangement uses TRBV7-9 and TRBJ2-2, with TRBD2 matching 14 bases. This CDR3 comprises 17 residues. The germline V gene encodes CDR1 SEHNR and CDR2 FQNEAQ (reference sequence). Losses at the gene ends were 4 bases for V and 7 bases for J; bases not matched to a gene: 8.

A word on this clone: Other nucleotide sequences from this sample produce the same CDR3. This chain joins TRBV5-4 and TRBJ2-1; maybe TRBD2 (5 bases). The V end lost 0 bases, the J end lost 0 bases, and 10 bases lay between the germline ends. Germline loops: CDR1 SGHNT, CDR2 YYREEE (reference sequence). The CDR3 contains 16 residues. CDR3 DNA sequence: TGTGCCAGCAGCTTGGAGCTAGCCAGCTCCTACAATGAGCAGTTCTTC. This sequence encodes CASSLELASSYNEQFF. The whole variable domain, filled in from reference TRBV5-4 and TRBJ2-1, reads ETGVTQSPTHLIKTRGQQVTLRCSSQSGHNTVSWYQQALGQGPQFIFQYYREEENGRGNFPPRFSGLQFPNYSSELNVNALELDDSALYLCASSLELASSYNEQFFGPGTRLTVL.

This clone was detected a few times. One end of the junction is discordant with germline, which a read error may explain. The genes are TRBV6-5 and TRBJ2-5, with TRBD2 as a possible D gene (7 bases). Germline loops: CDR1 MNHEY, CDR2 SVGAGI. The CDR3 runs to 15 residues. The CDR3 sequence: CASSYSGGGQATQYF. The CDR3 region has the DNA TGTGCCAGCAGTTACTCAGGGGGGGGTCAAGCGACCCAGTACTTC.

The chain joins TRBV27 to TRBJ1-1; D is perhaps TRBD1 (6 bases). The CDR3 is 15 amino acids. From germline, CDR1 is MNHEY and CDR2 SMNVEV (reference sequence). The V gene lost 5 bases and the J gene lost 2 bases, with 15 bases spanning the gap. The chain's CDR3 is CASSPRQVDNTEAFF. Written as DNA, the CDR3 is TGTGCCAGCAGTCCTCGACAGGTCGATAACACTGAAGCTTTCTTT.

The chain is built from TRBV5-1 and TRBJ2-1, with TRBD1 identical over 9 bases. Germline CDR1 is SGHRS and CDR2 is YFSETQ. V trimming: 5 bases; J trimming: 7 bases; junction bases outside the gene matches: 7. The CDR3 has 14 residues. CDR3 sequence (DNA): TGCGCCAGCAGAAACCCGGGACAGGGTAATGAGCAGTTCTTC. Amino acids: CASRNPGQGNEQFF.

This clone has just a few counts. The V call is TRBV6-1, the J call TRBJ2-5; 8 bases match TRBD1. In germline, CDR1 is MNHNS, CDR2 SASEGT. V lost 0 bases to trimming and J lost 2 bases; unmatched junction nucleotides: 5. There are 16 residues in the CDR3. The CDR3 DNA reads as TGTGCCAGCAGTGAAGCTTCCGGGACAGGACAAGAGACCCAGTACTTC. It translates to CASSEASGTGQETQYF.

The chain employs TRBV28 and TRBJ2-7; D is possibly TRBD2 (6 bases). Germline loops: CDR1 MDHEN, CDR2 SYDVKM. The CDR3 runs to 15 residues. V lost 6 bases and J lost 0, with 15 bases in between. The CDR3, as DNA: TGTGCCAGCAGCCGGGGCGGGGTACGCTCCTACGAGCAGTACTTC. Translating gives CASSRGGVRSYEQYF.

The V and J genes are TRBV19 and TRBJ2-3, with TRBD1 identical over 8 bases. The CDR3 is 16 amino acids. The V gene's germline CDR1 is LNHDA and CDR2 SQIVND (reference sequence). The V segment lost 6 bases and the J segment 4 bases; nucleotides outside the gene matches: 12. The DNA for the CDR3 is TGTGCCAGTAGGGCCGTGACGGGACAGGTGCCAGATACGCAGTATTTT. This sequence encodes CASRAVTGQVPDTQYF.

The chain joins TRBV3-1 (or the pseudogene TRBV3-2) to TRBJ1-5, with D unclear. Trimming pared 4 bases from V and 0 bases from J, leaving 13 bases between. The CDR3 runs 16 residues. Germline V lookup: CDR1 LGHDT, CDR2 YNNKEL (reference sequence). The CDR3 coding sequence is TGTGCCAGCAGCCCTAGCAGTTTCCTTAGCAATCAGCCCCAGCATTTT. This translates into CASSPSSFLSNQPQHF.

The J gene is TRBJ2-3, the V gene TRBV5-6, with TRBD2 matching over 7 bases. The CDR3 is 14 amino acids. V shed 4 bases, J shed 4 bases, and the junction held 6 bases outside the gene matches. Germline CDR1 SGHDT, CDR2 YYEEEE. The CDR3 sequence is CASSVLARADTQYF. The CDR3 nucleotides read TGTGCCAGCAGCGTACTAGCGAGGGCAGATACGCAGTATTTT.

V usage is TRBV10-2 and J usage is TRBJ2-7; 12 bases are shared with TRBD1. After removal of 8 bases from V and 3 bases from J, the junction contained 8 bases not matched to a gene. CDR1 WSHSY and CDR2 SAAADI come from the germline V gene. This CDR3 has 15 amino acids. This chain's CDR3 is CASAKGTGGIYEQYF. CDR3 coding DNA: TGCGCCAGCGCTAAGGGGACAGGGGGCATCTACGAGCAGTACTTC.

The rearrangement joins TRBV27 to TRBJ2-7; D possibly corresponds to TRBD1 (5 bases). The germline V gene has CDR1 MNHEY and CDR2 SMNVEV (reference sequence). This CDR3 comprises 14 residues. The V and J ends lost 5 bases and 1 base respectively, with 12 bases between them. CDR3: CASSRQGGSYEQYF. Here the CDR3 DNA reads TGTGCCAGCAGTCGCCAGGGTGGATCCTACGAGCAGTACTTC.

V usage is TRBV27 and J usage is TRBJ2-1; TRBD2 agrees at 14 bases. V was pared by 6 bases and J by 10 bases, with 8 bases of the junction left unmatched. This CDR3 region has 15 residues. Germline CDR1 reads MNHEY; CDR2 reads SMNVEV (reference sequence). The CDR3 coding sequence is TGTGCCAGCAGGGGACTAGCGGGAGTCCCCGCCGAGCAGTTCTTC. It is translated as CASRGLAGVPAEQFF.

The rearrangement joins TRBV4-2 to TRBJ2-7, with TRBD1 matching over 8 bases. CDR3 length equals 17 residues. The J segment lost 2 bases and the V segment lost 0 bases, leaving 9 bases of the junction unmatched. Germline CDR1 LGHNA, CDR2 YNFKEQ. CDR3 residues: CASSQDSFSGQAYEQYF. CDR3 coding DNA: TGTGCCAGCAGCCAAGATTCCTTCTCGGGACAGGCCTACGAGCAGTACTTC.

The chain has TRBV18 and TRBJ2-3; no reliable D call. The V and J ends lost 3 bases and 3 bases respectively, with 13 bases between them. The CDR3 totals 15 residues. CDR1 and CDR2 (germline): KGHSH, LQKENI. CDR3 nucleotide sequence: TGTGCCAGCTCACCGGTCATCAGCGAGACAGATACGCAGTATTTT. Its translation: CASSPVISETDTQYF. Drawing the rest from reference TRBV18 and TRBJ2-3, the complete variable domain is NAGVMQNPRHLVRRRGQEARLRCSPMKGHSHVYWYRQLPEEGLKFMVYLQKENIIDESGMPKERFSAEFPKEGPSILRIQQVVRGDSAAYFCASSPVISETDTQYFGPGTRLTVL.

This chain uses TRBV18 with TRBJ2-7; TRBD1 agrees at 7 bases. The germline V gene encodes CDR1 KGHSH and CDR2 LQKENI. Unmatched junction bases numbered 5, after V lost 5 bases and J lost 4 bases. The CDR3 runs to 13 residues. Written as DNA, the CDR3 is TGTGCCAGCTCATTTGACAGGGCATACGAGCAGTACTTC. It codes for CASSFDRAYEQYF.

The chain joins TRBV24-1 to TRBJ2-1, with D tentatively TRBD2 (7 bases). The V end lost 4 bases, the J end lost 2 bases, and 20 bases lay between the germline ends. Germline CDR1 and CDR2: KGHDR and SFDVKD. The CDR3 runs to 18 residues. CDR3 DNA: TGTGCCACCAGTGACTTCCAGAGGGGGGGGCCGACCTACAATGAGCAGTTCTTC. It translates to CATSDFQRGGPTYNEQFF.

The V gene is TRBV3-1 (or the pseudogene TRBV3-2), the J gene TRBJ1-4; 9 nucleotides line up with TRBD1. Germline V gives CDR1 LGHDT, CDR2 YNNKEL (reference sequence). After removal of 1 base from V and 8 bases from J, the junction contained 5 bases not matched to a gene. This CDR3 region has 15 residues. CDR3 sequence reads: CASSQAGTGREKLFF. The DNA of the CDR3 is TGTGCCAGCAGCCAAGCCGGGACAGGGAGGGAAAAACTGTTTTTT.

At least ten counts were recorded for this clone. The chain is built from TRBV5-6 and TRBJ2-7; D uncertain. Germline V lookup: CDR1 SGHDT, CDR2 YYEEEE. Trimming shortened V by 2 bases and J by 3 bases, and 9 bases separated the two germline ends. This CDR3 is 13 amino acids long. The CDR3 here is CASSFNTVYEQYF. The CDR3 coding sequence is TGTGCCAGCAGCTTTAATACGGTCTACGAGCAGTACTTC.

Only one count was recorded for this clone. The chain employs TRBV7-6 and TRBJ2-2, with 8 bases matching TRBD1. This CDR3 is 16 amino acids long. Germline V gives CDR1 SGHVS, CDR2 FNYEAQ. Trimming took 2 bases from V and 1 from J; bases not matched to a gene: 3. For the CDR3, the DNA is TGTGCCAGCAGCTTACGGGACAGGTTGAACACCGGGGAGCTGTTTTTT. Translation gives CASSLRDRLNTGELFF. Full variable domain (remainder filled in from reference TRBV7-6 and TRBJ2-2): GAGVSQSPRYKVTKRGQDVALRCDPISGHVSLYWYRQALGQGPEFLTYFNYEAQQDKSGLPNDRFSAERPEGSISTLTIQRTEQRDSAMYRCASSLRDRLNTGELFFGEGSRLTVL.

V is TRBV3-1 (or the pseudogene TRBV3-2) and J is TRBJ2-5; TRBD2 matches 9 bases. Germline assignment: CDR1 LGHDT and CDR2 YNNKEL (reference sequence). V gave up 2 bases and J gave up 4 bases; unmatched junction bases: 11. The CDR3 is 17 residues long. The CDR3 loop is CASSQRRLAALGETQYF. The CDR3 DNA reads TGTGCCAGCAGCCAAAGAAGACTAGCGGCTTTGGGAGAGACCCAGTACTTC.

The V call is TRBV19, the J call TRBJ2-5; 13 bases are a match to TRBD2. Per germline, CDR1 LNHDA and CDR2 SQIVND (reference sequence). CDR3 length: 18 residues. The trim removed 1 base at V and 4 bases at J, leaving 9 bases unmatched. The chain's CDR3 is CASSIAGTSGTRGETQYF. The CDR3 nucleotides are TGTGCCAGTAGTATAGCGGGGACTAGCGGGACCAGGGGAGAGACCCAGTACTTC. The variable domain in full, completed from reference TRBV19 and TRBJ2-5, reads DGGITQSPKYLFRKEGQNVTLSCEQNLNHDAMYWYRQDPGQGLRLIYYSQIVNDFQKGDIAEGYSVSREKKESFPLTVTSAQKNPTAFYLCASSIAGTSGTRGETQYFGPGTRLLVL.

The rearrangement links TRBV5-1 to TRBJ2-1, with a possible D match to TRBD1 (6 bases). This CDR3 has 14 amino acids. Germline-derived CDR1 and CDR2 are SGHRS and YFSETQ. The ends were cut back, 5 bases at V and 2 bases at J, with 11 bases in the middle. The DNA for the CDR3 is TGCGCCAGCAGGGGCAGGGGCCCCTACAATGAGCAGTTCTTC. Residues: CASRGRGPYNEQFF.

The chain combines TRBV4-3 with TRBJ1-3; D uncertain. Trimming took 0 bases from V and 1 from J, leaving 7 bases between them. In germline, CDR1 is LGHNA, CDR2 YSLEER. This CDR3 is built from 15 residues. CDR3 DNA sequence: TGCGCCAGCAGCCAAGACCGGTTATCTGGAAACACCATATATTTT. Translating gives CASSQDRLSGNTIYF.

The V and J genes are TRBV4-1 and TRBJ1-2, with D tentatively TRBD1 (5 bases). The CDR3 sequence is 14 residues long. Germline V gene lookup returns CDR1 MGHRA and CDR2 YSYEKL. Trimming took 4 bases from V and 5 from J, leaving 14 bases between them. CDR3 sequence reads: CASSPMEGSYGYTF. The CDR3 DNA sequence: TGCGCCAGCAGCCCGATGGAGGGGTCATATGGCTACACCTTC.

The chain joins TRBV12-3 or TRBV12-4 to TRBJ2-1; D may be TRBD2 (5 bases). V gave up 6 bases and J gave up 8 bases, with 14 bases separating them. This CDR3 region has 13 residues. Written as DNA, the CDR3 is TGTGCCAGCAGATTGAGGGTTGTATATGAGCAGTTCTTC. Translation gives CASRLRVVYEQFF.

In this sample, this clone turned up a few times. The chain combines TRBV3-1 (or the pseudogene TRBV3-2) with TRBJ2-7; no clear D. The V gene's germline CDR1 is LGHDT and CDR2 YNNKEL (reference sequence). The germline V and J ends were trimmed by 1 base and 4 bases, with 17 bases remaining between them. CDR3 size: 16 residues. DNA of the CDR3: TGTGCCAGCAGCCAAGTGGGTGTTGCCCGAGGATACGAGCAGTACTTC. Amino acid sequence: CASSQVGVARGYEQYF.